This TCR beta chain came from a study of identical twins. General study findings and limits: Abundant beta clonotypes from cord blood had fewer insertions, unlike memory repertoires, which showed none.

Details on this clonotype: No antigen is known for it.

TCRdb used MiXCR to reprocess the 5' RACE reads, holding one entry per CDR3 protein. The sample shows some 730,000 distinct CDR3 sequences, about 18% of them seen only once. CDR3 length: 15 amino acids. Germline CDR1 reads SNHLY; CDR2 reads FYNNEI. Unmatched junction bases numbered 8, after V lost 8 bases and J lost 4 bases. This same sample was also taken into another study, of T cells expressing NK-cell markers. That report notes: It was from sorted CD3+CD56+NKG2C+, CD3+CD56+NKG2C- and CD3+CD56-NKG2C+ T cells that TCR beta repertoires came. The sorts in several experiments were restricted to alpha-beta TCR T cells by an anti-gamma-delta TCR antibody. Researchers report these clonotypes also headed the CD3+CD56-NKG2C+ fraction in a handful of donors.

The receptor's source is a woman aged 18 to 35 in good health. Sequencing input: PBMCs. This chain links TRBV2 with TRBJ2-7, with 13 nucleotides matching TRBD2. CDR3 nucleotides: TGTGCCAGCCGAGTACGGACTAGCGGGAGTTACGAGCAGTACTTC. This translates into CASRVRTSGSYEQYF. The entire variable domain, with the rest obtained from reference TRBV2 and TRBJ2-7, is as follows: EPEVTQTPSHQVTQMGQEVILRCVPISNHLYFYWYRQILGQKVEFLVSFYNNEISEKSEIFDDQFSVERPDGSNFTLKIRSTKLEDSAMYFCASRVRTSGSYEQYFGPGTRLTVT.